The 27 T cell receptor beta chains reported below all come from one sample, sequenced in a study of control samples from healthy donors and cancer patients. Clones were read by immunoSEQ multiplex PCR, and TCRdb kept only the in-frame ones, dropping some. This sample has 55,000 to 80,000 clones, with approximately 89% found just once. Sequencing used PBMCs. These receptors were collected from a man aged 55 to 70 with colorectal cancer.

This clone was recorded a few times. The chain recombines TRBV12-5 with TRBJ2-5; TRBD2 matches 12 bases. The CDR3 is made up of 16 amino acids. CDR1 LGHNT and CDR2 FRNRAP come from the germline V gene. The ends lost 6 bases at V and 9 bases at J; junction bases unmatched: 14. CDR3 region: CASGPPTSGGKRAQYF. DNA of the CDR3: TGTGCTAGTGGCCCTCCTACTAGCGGGGGGAAGAGAGCCCAGTACTTC. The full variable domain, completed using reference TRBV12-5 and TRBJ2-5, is DARVTQTPRHKVTEMGQEVTMRCQPILGHNTVFWYRQTMMQGLELLAYFRNRAPLDDSGMPKDRFSAEMPDATLATLKIQPSEPRDSAVYFCASGPPTSGGKRAQYFGPGTRLLVL.

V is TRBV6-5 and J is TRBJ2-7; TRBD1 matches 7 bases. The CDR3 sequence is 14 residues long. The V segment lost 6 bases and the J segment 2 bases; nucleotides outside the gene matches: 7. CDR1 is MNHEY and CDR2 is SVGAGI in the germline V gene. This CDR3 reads CASSRGQVAYEQYF. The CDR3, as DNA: TGTGCCAGCAGCCGAGGACAGGTCGCCTACGAGCAGTACTTC.

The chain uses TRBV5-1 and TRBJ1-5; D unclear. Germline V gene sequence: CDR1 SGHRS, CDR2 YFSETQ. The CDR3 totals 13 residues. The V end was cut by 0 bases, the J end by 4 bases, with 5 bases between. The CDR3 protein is CASSLAGNQPQHF. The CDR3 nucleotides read TGCGCCAGCAGCTTGGCGGGAAATCAGCCCCAGCATTTT.

The CDR3 spells CASSESETQYF. In DNA, the CDR3 is TGTGCCAGCAGTGAATCAGAGACCCAGTACTTC. This chain connects TRBV25-1 to TRBJ2-5; D remains ambiguous. CDR3 size: 11 residues. Germline loops: CDR1 MGHDK, CDR2 SYGVNS. V shed 1 base and J shed 4 bases, with 1 base lying between them.

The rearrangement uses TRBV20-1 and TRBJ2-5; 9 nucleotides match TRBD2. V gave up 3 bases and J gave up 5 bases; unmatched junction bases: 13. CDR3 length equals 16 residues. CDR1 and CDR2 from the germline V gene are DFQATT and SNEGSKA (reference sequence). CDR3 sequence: CSASPPTAGGGETQYF. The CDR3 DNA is TGCAGTGCTAGTCCCCCTACAGCGGGGGGCGGGGAGACCCAGTACTTC.

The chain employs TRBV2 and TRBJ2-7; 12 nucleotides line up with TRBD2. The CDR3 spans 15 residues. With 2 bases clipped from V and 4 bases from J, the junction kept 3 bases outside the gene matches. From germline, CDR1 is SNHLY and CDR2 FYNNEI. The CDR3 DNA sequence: TGTGCCAGCAGTGAACCACTAGCGGGGGGATACGAGCAGTACTTC. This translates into CASSEPLAGGYEQYF.

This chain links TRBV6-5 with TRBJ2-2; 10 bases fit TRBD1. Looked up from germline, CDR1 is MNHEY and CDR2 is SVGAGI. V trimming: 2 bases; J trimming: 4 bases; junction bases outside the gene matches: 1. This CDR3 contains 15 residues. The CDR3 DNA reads TGTGCCAGCAGTTACCGGACAGGGGGCACCGGGGAGCTGTTTTTT. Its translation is CASSYRTGGTGELFF.

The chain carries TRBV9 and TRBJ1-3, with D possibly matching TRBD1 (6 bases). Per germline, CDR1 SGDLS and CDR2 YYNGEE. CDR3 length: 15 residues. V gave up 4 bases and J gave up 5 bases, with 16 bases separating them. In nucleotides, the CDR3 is TGTGCCAGCAGCCCGAGGGCAGGGGCGAGAAACACCATATATTTT. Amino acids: CASSPRAGARNTIYF.

The CDR3 bases are TGTGCCAGCAGCGGACAGGGGACCACCGGGGAGCTGTTTTTT. Residues: CASSGQGTTGELFF. This chain uses TRBV16 with TRBJ2-2; 9 bases line up with TRBD1. The trim removed 5 bases at V and 4 bases at J, leaving 2 bases unmatched. Germline V gives CDR1 KGHSY, CDR2 FQNENV. The CDR3 is 14 amino acids.

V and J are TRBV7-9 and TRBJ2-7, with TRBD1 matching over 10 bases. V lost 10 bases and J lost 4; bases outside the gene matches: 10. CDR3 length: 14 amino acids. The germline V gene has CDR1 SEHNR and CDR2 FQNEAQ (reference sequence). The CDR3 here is CATDPGTGEYEQYF. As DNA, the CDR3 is TGTGCCACCGATCCCGGGACAGGGGAGTACGAGCAGTACTTC.

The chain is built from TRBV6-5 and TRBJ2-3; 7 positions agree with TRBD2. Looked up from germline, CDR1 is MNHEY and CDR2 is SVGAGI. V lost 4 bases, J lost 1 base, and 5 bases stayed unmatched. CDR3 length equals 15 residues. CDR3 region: CASSFGGVRTDTQYF. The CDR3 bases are TGTGCCAGCAGTTTTGGGGGGGTCCGCACAGATACGCAGTATTTT.

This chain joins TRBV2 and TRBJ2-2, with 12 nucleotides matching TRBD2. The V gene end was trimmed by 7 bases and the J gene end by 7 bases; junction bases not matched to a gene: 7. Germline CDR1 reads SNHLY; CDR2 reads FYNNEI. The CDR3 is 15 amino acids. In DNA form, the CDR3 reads TGTGCCAGCACTCCGGGACTAGCGGGTGACGGGGAGCTGTTTTTT. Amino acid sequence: CASTPGLAGDGELFF.

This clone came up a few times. Here the CDR3 reads CASYSDTNYGYTF. The CDR3 region has the DNA TGTGCCAGCTATTCGGACACTAACTATGGCTACACCTTC. The V and J genes are TRBV2 and TRBJ1-2; TRBD1 is a possible D gene (5 bases). CDR3 size: 13 residues. Germline CDR1 reads SNHLY; CDR2 reads FYNNEI. V was shortened by 8 bases and J by 0 bases, with 10 bases between the two germline ends. The entire variable domain, with the rest obtained from reference TRBV2 and TRBJ1-2, is as follows: EPEVTQTPSHQVTQMGQEVILRCVPISNHLYFYWYRQILGQKVEFLVSFYNNEISEKSEIFDDQFSVERPDGSNFTLKIRSTKLEDSAMYFCASYSDTNYGYTFGSGTRLTVV.

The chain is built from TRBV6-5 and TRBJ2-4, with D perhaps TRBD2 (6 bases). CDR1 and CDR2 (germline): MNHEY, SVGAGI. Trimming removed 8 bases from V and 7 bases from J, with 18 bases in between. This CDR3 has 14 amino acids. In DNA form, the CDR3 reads TGTGCCAGCCACCGGGCCCCGGGGGAGAACATTCAGTACTTC. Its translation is CASHRAPGENIQYF.

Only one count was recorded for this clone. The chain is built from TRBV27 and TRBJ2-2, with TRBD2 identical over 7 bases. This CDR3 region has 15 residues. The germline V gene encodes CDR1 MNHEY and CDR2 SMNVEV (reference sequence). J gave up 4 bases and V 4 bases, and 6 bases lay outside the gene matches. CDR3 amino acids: CASSYRGGFTGELFF. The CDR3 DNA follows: TGTGCCAGCAGTTATCGGGGAGGGTTCACCGGGGAGCTGTTTTTT.

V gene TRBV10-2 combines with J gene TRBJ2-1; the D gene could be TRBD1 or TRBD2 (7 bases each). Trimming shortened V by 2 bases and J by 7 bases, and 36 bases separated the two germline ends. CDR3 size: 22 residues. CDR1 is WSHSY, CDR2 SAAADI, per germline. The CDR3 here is CASSEPGTVRGRGRSGRNEQFF. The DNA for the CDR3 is TGCGCCAGCAGTGAGCCCGGGACAGTGCGGGGGCGGGGGCGCTCGGGCCGAAATGAGCAGTTCTTC.

CDR3 loop: CASSPTGRNDEQYF. The CDR3 DNA reads TGTGCCAGCAGCCCGACAGGGAGAAACGACGAGCAGTACTTC. This chain connects TRBV11-1 to TRBJ2-7; 7 nucleotides line up with TRBD1. J gave up 5 bases and V 5 bases, and 9 bases lay outside the gene matches. The germline gives CDR1 SGHAT, CDR2 FQDESV (reference sequence). The CDR3 extends over 14 amino acids. The whole variable domain, remainder taken from reference TRBV11-1 and TRBJ2-7, is EAEVAQSPRYKITEKSQAVAFWCDPISGHATLYWYRQILGQGPELLVQFQDESVVDDSQLPKDRFSAERLKGVDSTLKIQPAELGDSAMYLCASSPTGRNDEQYFGPGTRLTVT.

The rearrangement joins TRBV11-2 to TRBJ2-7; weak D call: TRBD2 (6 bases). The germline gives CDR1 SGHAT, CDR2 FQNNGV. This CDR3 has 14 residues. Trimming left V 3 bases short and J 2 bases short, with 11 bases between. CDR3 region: CASSFAGTAYEQYF. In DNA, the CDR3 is TGTGCCAGCAGCTTTGCCGGGACTGCCTACGAGCAGTACTTC.

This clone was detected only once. The CDR3 is CASTTRTETYNEQFF. The CDR3 coding sequence is TGTGCCAGCACTACCCGGACAGAAACCTACAATGAGCAGTTCTTC. V gene TRBV19 combines with J gene TRBJ2-1; D possibly corresponds to TRBD1 (6 bases). The CDR3 loop spans 15 amino acids. CDR1 and CDR2 from the germline V gene are LNHDA and SQIVND (reference sequence). The ends were cut back, 9 bases at V and 2 bases at J, with 17 bases in the middle.

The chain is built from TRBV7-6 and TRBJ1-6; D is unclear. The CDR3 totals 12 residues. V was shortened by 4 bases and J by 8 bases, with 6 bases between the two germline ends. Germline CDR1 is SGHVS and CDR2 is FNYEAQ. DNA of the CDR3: TGTGCCAGCAGCTCCCGGGATTCACCCCTCCACTTT. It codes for CASSSRDSPLHF.

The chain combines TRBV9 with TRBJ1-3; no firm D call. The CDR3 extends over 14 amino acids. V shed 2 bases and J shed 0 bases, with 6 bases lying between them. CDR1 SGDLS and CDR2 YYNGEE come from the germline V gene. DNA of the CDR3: TGTGCCAGCAGCGTGGGTACCTCTGGAAACACCATATATTTT. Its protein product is CASSVGTSGNTIYF.

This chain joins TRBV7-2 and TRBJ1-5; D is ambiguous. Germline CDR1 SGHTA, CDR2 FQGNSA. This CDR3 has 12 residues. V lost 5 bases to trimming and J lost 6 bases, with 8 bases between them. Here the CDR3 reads CASSDLGQPQHF. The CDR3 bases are TGTGCCAGCAGCGACTTGGGTCAGCCCCAGCATTTT.

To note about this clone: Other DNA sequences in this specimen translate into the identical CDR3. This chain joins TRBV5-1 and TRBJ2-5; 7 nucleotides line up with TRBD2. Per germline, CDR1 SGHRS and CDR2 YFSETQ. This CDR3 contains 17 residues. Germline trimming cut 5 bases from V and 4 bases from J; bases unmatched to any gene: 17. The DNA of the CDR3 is TGCGCCAGCAGTTATGACATGAGGGCCGGCGGGGGAGAGACCCAGTACTTC. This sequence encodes CASSYDMRAGGGETQYF.

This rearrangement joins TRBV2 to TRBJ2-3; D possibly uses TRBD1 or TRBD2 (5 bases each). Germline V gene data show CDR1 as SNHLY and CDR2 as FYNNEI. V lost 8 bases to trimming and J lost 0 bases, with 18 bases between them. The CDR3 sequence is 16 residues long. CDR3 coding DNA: TGTGCCAGCGGAGGCATGCAGGGATCTAGCACAGATACGCAGTATTTT. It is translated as CASGGMQGSSTDTQYF.

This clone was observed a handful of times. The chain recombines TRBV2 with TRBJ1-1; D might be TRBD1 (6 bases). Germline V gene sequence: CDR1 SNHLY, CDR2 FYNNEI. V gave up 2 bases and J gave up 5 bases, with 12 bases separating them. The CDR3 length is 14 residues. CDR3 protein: CASSEWGGATEAFF. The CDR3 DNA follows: TGTGCCAGCAGTGAATGGGGGGGGGCGACTGAAGCTTTCTTT. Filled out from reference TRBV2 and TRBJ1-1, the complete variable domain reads EPEVTQTPSHQVTQMGQEVILRCVPISNHLYFYWYRQILGQKVEFLVSFYNNEISEKSEIFDDQFSVERPDGSNFTLKIRSTKLEDSAMYFCASSEWGGATEAFFGQGTRLTVV.

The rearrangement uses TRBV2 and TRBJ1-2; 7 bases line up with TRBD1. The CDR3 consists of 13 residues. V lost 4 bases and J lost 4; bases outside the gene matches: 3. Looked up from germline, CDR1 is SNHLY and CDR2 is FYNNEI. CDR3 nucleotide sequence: TGTGCCAGCAGTGGACAGGGCCCCTATGGCTACACCTTC. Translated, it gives CASSGQGPYGYTF.

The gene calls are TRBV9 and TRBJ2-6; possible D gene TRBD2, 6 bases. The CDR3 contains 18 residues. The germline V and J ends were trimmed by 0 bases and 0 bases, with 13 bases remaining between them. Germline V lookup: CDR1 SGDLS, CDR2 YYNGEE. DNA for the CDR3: TGTGCCAGCAGCGTAGGTGGGGGGTACCTCTCTGGGGCCAACGTCCTGACTTTC. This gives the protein CASSVGGGYLSGANVLTF.